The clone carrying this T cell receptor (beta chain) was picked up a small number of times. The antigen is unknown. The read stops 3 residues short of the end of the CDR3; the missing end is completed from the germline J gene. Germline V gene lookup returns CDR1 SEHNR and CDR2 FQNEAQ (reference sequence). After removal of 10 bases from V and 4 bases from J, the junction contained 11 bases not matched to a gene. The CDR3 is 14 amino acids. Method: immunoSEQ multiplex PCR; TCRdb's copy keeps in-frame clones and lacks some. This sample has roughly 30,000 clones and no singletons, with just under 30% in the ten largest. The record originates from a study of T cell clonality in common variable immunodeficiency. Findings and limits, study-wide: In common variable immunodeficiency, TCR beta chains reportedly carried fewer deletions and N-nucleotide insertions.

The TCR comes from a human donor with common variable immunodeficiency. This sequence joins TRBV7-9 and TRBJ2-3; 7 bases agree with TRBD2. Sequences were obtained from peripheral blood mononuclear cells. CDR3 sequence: CAIHGLEGADTQYF. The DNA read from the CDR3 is TGTGCCATCCACGGACTAGAAGGCGCAGATACG.